One sample yielded the 23 T cell receptor beta chains listed below, sequenced in a study of T cells expressing NK-cell markers (dated by TCRdb to the early 2020s). The library was built by means of 5' RACE. The instrument given in TCRdb is Illumina HiSeq 2000. The reads were reprocessed in TCRdb, with one entry per CDR3 protein sequence and no accompanying DNA. This sample's records show about 370,000 distinct CDR3 sequences. The ten largest clones represent around a tenth of the sample. Sequenced: blood T cells: a sorted CD56 or NKG2C T cell subset, CD4+ or CD8+ T cells, or bulk PBMC T cells (not recorded which). All receptors derive from a woman between 50 and 59 years old in good health. Donor details come from another sample of the same person, matched by shared clones.

The V call is TRBV10-3, the J call TRBJ1-1; the D call from TCRdb, TRBD1, cannot be confirmed without DNA. The length of the CDR3 is 14 residues. Germline assignment: CDR1 ENHRY and CDR2 SYGVKD. Here the CDR3 reads CAISQQGNLNEAFF.

CDR3 amino acids: CSTVGDRVREQYF. The chain carries TRBV20-1 and TRBJ2-7; TCRdb names TRBD1, which stays unverified in the absence of DNA. This CDR3 is built from 13 residues. Germline assignment: CDR1 DFQATT and CDR2 SNEGSKA (reference sequence).

V and J are TRBV5-1 and TRBJ2-2. This CDR3 region has 15 residues. The germline V gene encodes CDR1 SGHRS and CDR2 YFSETQ. CDR3 residues: CASSWIGGDTGELFF.

CDR3 amino acids: CAIQGSPGQPQHF. This chain joins TRBV6-1 and TRBJ1-5. The germline gives CDR1 MNHNS, CDR2 SASEGT. The CDR3 has 13 amino acids.

CDR3 sequence: CSARDKWLAGRFDEQFF. The rearrangement links TRBV20-1 to TRBJ2-1; TCRdb indicates TRBD2, and absent DNA this call remains unverified. The germline V gene has CDR1 DFQATT and CDR2 SNEGSKA (reference sequence). CDR3 length equals 17 residues.

This chain joins TRBV24-1 and TRBJ2-2; TCRdb reports TRBD1, a call that lacks DNA to check it against. In germline, CDR1 is KGHDR, CDR2 SFDVKD. The CDR3 has 17 residues. The CDR3 here is CATSDLRDRGFGGELFF.

The chain recombines TRBV24-1 with TRBJ2-1; the D call of TRBD2 rests on TCRdb alone, since no DNA is present to check it. CDR1 KGHDR and CDR2 SFDVKD come from the germline V gene. CDR3 size: 15 residues. The CDR3 here is CATSDLTGGPNEQFF.

The chain carries TRBV5-1 and TRBJ2-1; the D call from TCRdb, TRBD1, cannot be confirmed without DNA. Germline V gene lookup returns CDR1 SGHRS and CDR2 YFSETQ. The CDR3 is made up of 17 amino acids. The CDR3: CASSLGPGDRGFNEQFF.

This chain links TRBV24-1 with TRBJ1-1. CDR1 and CDR2 (germline): KGHDR, SFDVKD. The CDR3 is made up of 11 amino acids. The CDR3 here is CATISPTEAFF.

J is TRBJ2-3 and V is TRBV6-2 or TRBV6-3; TCRdb lists TRBD2, though no DNA is available to test this call. This CDR3 spans 20 amino acids. Germline loops: CDR1 MNHEY, CDR2 SVGEGT. CDR3 amino acids: CASSYDRQRAGPGRTDTQYF.

This rearrangement joins TRBV10-3 to TRBJ2-5; the TCRdb D gene call, TRBD2, has no DNA to confirm it. The CDR3 totals 17 residues. Germline V CDR1 and CDR2: ENHRY, SYGVKD. CDR3 region: CAISESTSGRATETQYF.

The J gene is TRBJ1-6, the V gene TRBV9; the D call of TRBD1 rests on TCRdb alone, since no DNA is present to check it. The length of the CDR3 is 16 residues. Germline V gives CDR1 SGDLS, CDR2 YYNGEE. The CDR3 here is CASSVGGGGGNSPLHF. The full variable domain, completed using reference TRBV9 and TRBJ1-6, is DSGVTQTPKHLITATGQRVTLRCSPRSGDLSVYWYQQSLDQGLQFLIQYYNGEERAKGNILERFSAQQFPDLHSELNLSSLELGDSALYFCASSVGGGGGNSPLHFGNGTRLTVT.

V usage is TRBV7-2 and J usage is TRBJ2-7; the TRBD2 assignment by TCRdb is unverifiable without DNA. CDR1 is SGHTA and CDR2 is FQGNSA in the germline V gene. The CDR3 is made up of 13 amino acids. The CDR3 spells CASSLGREHEQYF.

The chain uses TRBV12-3 or TRBV12-4 and TRBJ2-1; TCRdb indicates TRBD2, and absent DNA this call remains unverified. This CDR3 region has 15 residues. The CDR3 protein is CASSSPGLAAMKQFF.

The chain employs TRBV12-3 or TRBV12-4 and TRBJ1-6; TCRdb reports TRBD1, a call that lacks DNA to check it against. CDR3 size: 18 residues. The CDR3 loop reads CASSYQPHLQGADSPLHF.

The chain joins TRBV12-3 or TRBV12-4 to TRBJ2-2. The CDR3 loop spans 16 amino acids. The chain's CDR3 is CASSSGVGIATGELFF.

The chain couples TRBV5-1 to TRBJ2-5. The length of the CDR3 is 14 residues. Germline CDR1 and CDR2: SGHRS and YFSETQ. CDR3 in amino acids: CASSLAVAQETQYF.

V usage is TRBV12-3 or TRBV12-4 and J usage is TRBJ1-4; the TCRdb D gene call, TRBD1, has no DNA to confirm it. The CDR3 covers 14 residues. CDR3 sequence reads: CASTRQVFNEKLFF.

The chain combines TRBV11-3 with TRBJ2-1; TCRdb selects TRBD2, and the lack of DNA leaves this call unchecked. The CDR3 has 15 residues. Germline values: CDR1 SGHNT, CDR2 YENEEA. CDR3 in amino acids: CASSSNTGLAGGWFF.

This chain links TRBV3-1 with TRBJ2-7; TCRdb's D call of TRBD1 is untestable without DNA. CDR1 is LGHDT and CDR2 is YNNKEL in the germline V gene (reference sequence). CDR3 length equals 13 residues. CDR3 in amino acids: CASQGRESYEQYF.

The rearrangement joins TRBV29-1 to TRBJ2-1; TCRdb indicates TRBD2, and absent DNA this call remains unverified. The V gene's germline CDR1 is SQVTM and CDR2 ANQGSEA. The CDR3 is made up of 13 amino acids. The CDR3 sequence: CSCGGRNYNEQFF.

J is TRBJ2-1 and V is TRBV27; the TCRdb call, TRBD1, lacks DNA for checking. This CDR3 has 19 residues. CDR1 and CDR2 (germline): MNHEY, SMNVEV (reference sequence). This CDR3 is CASSRRDPGQVIIGHEQFF.

V gene TRBV5-1 combines with J gene TRBJ2-1; checking the TCRdb D call of TRBD1 is not possible without DNA. The CDR3 contains 16 residues. The germline V gene has CDR1 SGHRS and CDR2 YFSETQ. The CDR3 loop reads CASSLVFSGTDYEQFF. The whole variable domain, remainder taken from reference TRBV5-1 and TRBJ2-1, is KAGVTQTPRYLIKTRGQQVTLSCSPISGHRSVSWYQQTPGQGLQFLFEYFSETQRNKGNFPGRFSGRQFSNSRSEMNVSTLELGDSALYLCASSLVFSGTDYEQFFGPGTRLTVL.